This T cell receptor (beta chain) was observed in a study of post-analysis software for immune sequencing data. The library was made from cDNA and included unique molecular identifiers. TCRdb redid the calling of the PCR reads with MiXCR, one entry per CDR3 protein. The profile shows approximately 730,000 distinct CDR3 sequences, around 46% of them singletons. Trimming removed 4 bases at V and 7 bases at J, with 18 bases between. The V gene's germline CDR1 is SGDLS and CDR2 YYNGEE. The CDR3 has 15 amino acids. Regarding the study as a whole: The five TRBV segments detected at higher frequency in patients than in controls included TRBV5-6, TRBV5-1 and TRBV20-1.

In regard to this clonotype: Its matching antigen is unknown.

The receptor's source is a girl under 18 with multiple sclerosis. The chain has TRBV9 and TRBJ2-1; a possible D gene is TRBD2 (6 bases). Input material: blood. CDR3 region: CASSSGSVGGNEQFF. The DNA for the CDR3 is TGTGCCAGCAGCTCTGGTTCGGTTGGGGGGAATGAGCAGTTCTTC.